Listed below are T cell receptor beta chains from one sample, sequenced in a study of blood T cell repertoires in COVID-19. Produced via immunoSEQ multiplex PCR; TCRdb's table is partial and in-frame only. The profile shows 150,000 to 200,000 clones, around 86% of them singletons. The sample comprised peripheral blood. The origin of the receptors is a man between 40 and 49 years old with active or convalescent COVID-19. The CDR3 runs from the conserved cysteine through the conserved F or W. Each record gives: J gene, V gene, D gene, clone size, CDR3 DNA, CDR3 protein. The D gene is left open where the match is weak. A row's size may be missing; if present it is once, few, many or a size class.

J: TRBJ1-2
V: TRBV5-1
D: NA
size: few
DNA: TGCGCCAGCAGCTTGTATAACGGAGGTGGCTACACCTTC
CDR3: CASSLYNGGGYTF

J: TRBJ2-5
V: TRBV7-3
D: NA
size: few
DNA: TGTGCCAGCAGCTCATGGGGGGACCGCGCCGAGACCCAGTACTTC
CDR3: CASSSWGDRAETQYF

J: TRBJ2-1
V: TRBV11-3
D: NA
size: NA
DNA: TGTGCCAGCAGCCCTAGATACAATGAGCAGTTCTTC
CDR3: CASSPRYNEQFF

J: TRBJ2-3
V: TRBV19
D: NA
size: NA
DNA: TGTGCCAGTAGTTTCAGGGGAGCGACGCAGTATTTT
CDR3: CASSFRGATQYF

J: TRBJ2-7
V: TRBV3-1/TRBV3-2
D: TRBD2
size: once
DNA: TGTGCCAGCACCCCCTTCCCGGGAGGGGAATACGAGCAGTACTTC
CDR3: CASTPFPGGEYEQYF

J: TRBJ1-3
V: TRBV5-5
D: NA
size: NA
DNA: TGTGCCAGCAGCTTGGGGGCAGGTCGAAACACCATATATTTT
CDR3: CASSLGAGRNTIYF

J: TRBJ1-4
V: TRBV6-5
D: NA
size: NA
DNA: TGTGCCAGCAGAATCGACAGGAATAATGAAAAACTGTTTTTT
CDR3: CASRIDRNNEKLFF

J: TRBJ1-1
V: TRBV4-1
D: NA
size: NA
DNA: TGCGCCAGCAGCCAAGTAGGGGTGGGCACTGAAGCTTTCTTT
CDR3: CASSQVGVGTEAFF

J: TRBJ2-3
V: TRBV24-1
D: NA
size: few
DNA: TGTGCCACCATGGGCCTCCGCACAGATACGCAGTATTTT
CDR3: CATMGLRTDTQYF

J: TRBJ1-3
V: TRBV4-3
D: NA
size: NA
DNA: TGCGCCAGCAGCCAAGAGGGGGCGGGGGGCACTGGAAACACCATATATTTT
CDR3: CASSQEGAGGTGNTIYF

J: TRBJ2-7
V: TRBV7-2
D: TRBD1
size: NA
DNA: TGTGCCAGCAGCTTACGACAGGGGCATGGCTACGAGCAGTACTTC
CDR3: CASSLRQGHGYEQYF

J: TRBJ1-5
V: TRBV28
D: NA
size: NA
DNA: TGTGCCAGCAGCCCGGTTAGCAATCAGCCCCAGCATTTT
CDR3: CASSPVSNQPQHF

J: TRBJ1-1
V: TRBV27
D: NA
size: once
DNA: TGTGCCAGCAGTTTCCGTCTACAGGACATGAACACTGAAGCTTTCTTT
CDR3: CASSFRLQDMNTEAFF

J: TRBJ2-1
V: TRBV6-5
D: NA
size: NA
DNA: TGTGCCAGCAGTTACTCACAGGGTAATGAGCAGTTCTTC
CDR3: CASSYSQGNEQFF

J: TRBJ2-5
V: TRBV10-3
D: TRBD2
size: NA
DNA: TGTGCCATCAGGCTAGGCGGGGGGAACCAAGAGACCCAGTACTTC
CDR3: CAIRLGGGNQETQYF

J: TRBJ1-2
V: TRBV6-5
D: TRBD1
size: NA
DNA: TGTGCCAGCCGCGGACAGGCAGTTGATGGCTACACCTTC
CDR3: CASRGQAVDGYTF

J: TRBJ1-4
V: TRBV9
D: NA
size: NA
DNA: TGTGCCAGCAGCGTAGGGCACGCAACTAATGAAAAACTGTTTTTT
CDR3: CASSVGHATNEKLFF

J: TRBJ2-1
V: TRBV21-1
D: NA
size: NA
DNA: TGTGCCAACACCTCACAGGGTCGGGATGAGCAGTTCTTC
CDR3: CANTSQGRDEQFF

J: TRBJ2-3
V: TRBV10-2
D: NA
size: NA
DNA: TGCGCCAGTAAGACCCAAATACAGGGTAGCACAGATACGCAGTATTTT
CDR3: CASKTQIQGSTDTQYF

J: TRBJ1-4
V: TRBV5-4
D: NA
size: NA
DNA: TGTGCCAGCAGCTTGACAGGGCACACTAATGAAAAACTGTTTTTT
CDR3: CASSLTGHTNEKLFF

J: TRBJ2-7
V: TRBV12-5
D: NA
size: once
DNA: TGTGCTAGTGGTTTCCCCTGGGGCGACGCCTACGAGCAGTACTTC
CDR3: CASGFPWGDAYEQYF

J: TRBJ2-7
V: TRBV9
D: TRBD2
size: NA
DNA: TGTGCCAGCAGCCCCCCCCCACCGGGACTAGCGGTTTTCGAGCAGTACTTC
CDR3: CASSPPPPGLAVFEQYF

J: TRBJ1-2
V: TRBV5-4
D: TRBD1
size: NA
DNA: TGTGCCAGCAGCTTTCATCAGGGGGCTCAGGGCTACACCTTC
CDR3: CASSFHQGAQGYTF

J: TRBJ1-6
V: TRBV4-2
D: TRBD1
size: NA
DNA: TGTGCCAGCAGCCAACGGGACAGGGGGCTTTCACCCCTCCACTTT
CDR3: CASSQRDRGLSPLHF

J: TRBJ2-1
V: TRBV5-1
D: TRBD1
size: few
DNA: TGCGCCAGCAGCTTGGCCGGGACAGGGATTGGCGAGCAGTTCTTC
CDR3: CASSLAGTGIGEQFF

J: TRBJ1-6
V: TRBV7-9
D: NA
size: NA
DNA: TGTGCCAGCAGCACCTTCGGTGGTGCCCTCCACTTT
CDR3: CASSTFGGALHF